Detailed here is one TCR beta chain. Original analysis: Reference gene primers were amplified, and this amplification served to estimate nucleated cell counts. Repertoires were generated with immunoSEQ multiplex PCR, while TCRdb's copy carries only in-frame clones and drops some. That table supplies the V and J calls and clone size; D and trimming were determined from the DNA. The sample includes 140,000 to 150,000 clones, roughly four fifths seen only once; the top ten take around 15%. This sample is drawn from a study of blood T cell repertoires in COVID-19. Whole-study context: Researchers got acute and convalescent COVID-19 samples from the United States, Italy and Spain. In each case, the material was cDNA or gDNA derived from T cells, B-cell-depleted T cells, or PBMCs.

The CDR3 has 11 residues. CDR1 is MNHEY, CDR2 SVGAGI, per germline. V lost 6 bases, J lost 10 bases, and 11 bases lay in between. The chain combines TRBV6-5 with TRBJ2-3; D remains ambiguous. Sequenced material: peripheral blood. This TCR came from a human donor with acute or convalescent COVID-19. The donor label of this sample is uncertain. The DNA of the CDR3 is TGTGCCAGCAGAACAGAGTTTGCGCAGTATTTT. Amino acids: CASRTEFAQYF.